This T cell receptor (beta chain) was recorded in a study of tumor T cells in aggressive B-cell lymphoma (dated by TCRdb to about 2017). With respect to this clone: Its antigen is still unknown. No base quality values were provided; no much bigger clone lies one nucleotide off.

CDR1 MNHEY and CDR2 SVGAGI are derived from the germline V gene. The CDR3 numbers 13 residues from cysteine through phenylalanine. The sequence is cut down to CDR3 DNA, 39 bases in frame from base 1. Trimming removed 2 bases from V and 4 bases from J, leaving 8 bases between the germline ends. Libraries were prepared through the immunoSEQ multiplex PCR assay. The table comes from immuneACCESS by way of TCRdb, which keeps in-frame sequences with V and J called. Part of the clones is missing from these tables; in studies checked, under half for an unresolved V gene and the rest for unknown reasons. The sample table lists 800 or so clones, roughly nine tenths of them with a count of one. Approximately 19% of the sample is held by the ten biggest clonotypes.

The chain is encoded by TRBV6-5 joined to TRBJ1-1; D gene: possibly TRBD1, on 6 matching bases. Sequenced sample: tumor tissue. This receptor was taken from an adult with diffuse large B cell lymphoma. The CDR3 reads as follows: CASSYGRGTEAFF. The nucleotide sequence reads TGTGCCAGCAGTTACGGCAGGGGCACTGAAGCTTTCTTT.